The 6 T cell receptor beta chains listed next were all sequenced from one sample in a study of beta chain features in type 1 diabetes. Study outcomes and limitations: Within each of all four CD4+ subsets, Type 1 diabetes patients had TCRB CDR3s that were moderately but significantly shorter.

Reverse transcribing all isolated RNA meant expressed TCRB transcripts were sequenced. The protocol was immunoSEQ multiplex PCR, while the TCRdb copy is restricted to in-frame clones and leaves out a portion. This sample carries roughly 730,000 clones, over 10% of them seen once, and the ten largest clones take approximately 0.022%. These receptors' targets are unknown. Specimen: naive CD4+ T cells from blood. These receptors came from a man between 18 and 35 years old with type 1 diabetes.

There are a few counts of this clone. This chain links TRBV11-2 with TRBJ1-1; no clear D gene. The CDR3 length is 13 residues. Trimming left V 2 bases short and J 6 bases short, with 10 bases between. The germline CDR1 and CDR2 sequences are SGHAT and FQNNGV. The DNA of the CDR3 is TGTGCCAGCAGCTTAAGGAAGAGCCCTGAAGCTTTCTTT. Translated: CASSLRKSPEAFF.

V usage is TRBV4-1 and J usage is TRBJ2-5; D is unclear. The CDR3 is 13 residues long. Germline assignment: CDR1 MGHRA and CDR2 YSYEKL. With 1 base removed from V and 5 bases from J, the gap between germline ends came to 8 bases. The CDR3 protein is CASSQAQVETQYF. In DNA, the CDR3 is TGCGCCAGCAGCCAAGCGCAGGTGGAGACCCAGTACTTC.

As to this clone: This may be a read error, as it is one base from a much larger clone. The sample has other DNA sequences that encode this CDR3 too. The chain couples TRBV28 to TRBJ2-3; no clear D gene. V was cut by 3 bases and J by 2 bases, with 3 bases left in between. The V gene's germline CDR1 is MDHEN and CDR2 SYDVKM. CDR3 length: 12 residues. The CDR3 loop is CASSFPTDTQYF. CDR3 bases: TGTGCCAGCAGTTTCCCCACAGATACGCAGTATTTT.

This clone was observed a handful of times. This chain connects TRBV29-1 to TRBJ1-2; 7 bases agree with TRBD1. The V segment lost 7 bases and the J segment 3 bases; nucleotides outside the gene matches: 8. CDR1 and CDR2 from the germline V gene are SQVTM and ANQGSEA. CDR3 length equals 13 residues. CDR3 nucleotide sequence: TGCAGCGCCAGGAGTCAGGGGGACTATGGCTACACCTTC. It specifies CSARSQGDYGYTF. Together with reference TRBV29-1 and TRBJ1-2, the CDR3 gives the full variable domain: SAVISQKPSRDICQRGTSLTIQCQVDSQVTMMFWYRQQPGQSLTLIATANQGSEATYESGFVIDKFPISRPNLTFSTLTVSNMSPEDSSIYLCSARSQGDYGYTFGSGTRLTVV.

The rearrangement links TRBV7-9 to TRBJ1-5; D is uncertain. The CDR3 extends over 13 amino acids. Germline CDR1 SEHNR, CDR2 FQNEAQ (reference sequence). Trimming left V 5 bases short and J 4 bases short, with 9 bases between. CDR3 in DNA: TGTGCCAGCAGCGCCCGAGGTAATCAGCCCCAGCATTTT. This codes for CASSARGNQPQHF. The variable domain in full, completed from reference TRBV7-9 and TRBJ1-5, reads DTGVSQNPRHKITKRGQNVTFRCDPISEHNRLYWYRQTLGQGPEFLTYFQNEAQLEKSRLLSDRFSAERPKGSFSTLEIQRTEQGDSAMYLCASSARGNQPQHFGDGTRLSIL.

Only a few counts were recorded for this clone. The V gene is TRBV7-2, the J gene TRBJ2-1, with D tentatively TRBD2 (7 bases). The CDR3 contains 15 residues. Trimming pared 6 bases from V and 6 bases from J, leaving 18 bases between. Per germline, CDR1 SGHTA and CDR2 FQGNSA. CDR3: CASRPRAGAINEQFF. The CDR3 region has the DNA TGTGCCAGCAGACCCCGCGCGGGGGCGATCAATGAGCAGTTCTTC.